This T cell receptor beta chain appears in the sequencing data of a study of T cell responses to AZD1222 COVID-19 vaccine. Study-level findings and limits: Sampling captured repertoires only after the peak T cell response. Only a handful of AZD1222 recipients, roughly six in all, had baseline seropositivity.

Method: immunoSEQ multiplex PCR; TCRdb's copy keeps in-frame clones and lacks some. This sample has roughly 100,000 clones, with 86% found just once. Points on this clone: Its antigen is currently unknown.

Germline trimming cut 7 bases from V and 3 bases from J; bases unmatched to any gene: 16. CDR1 is LNHDA, CDR2 SQIVND, per germline (reference sequence). The CDR3 consists of 18 residues. This material consisted of peripheral blood, taken 28 days after the second dose of the MenACWY control vaccine. This TCR came from an adult who received the MenACWY meningococcal vaccine as a control. The rearrangement links TRBV19 to TRBJ1-5, with TRBD1 identical over 9 bases. For the CDR3, the DNA is TGTGCCAGTAACTCTTTGCGGTTGGGACAGGGTAACAATCAGCCCCAGCATTTT. It specifies CASNSLRLGQGNNQPQHF.